This record looks at one T cell receptor (beta chain) sequence and its context. Per the study methods: Amplifying reference gene primers gave estimates of nucleated cell counts. Data came from immunoSEQ multiplex PCR; TCRdb stores just in-frame clones and leaves some out. The V and J calls and the clone size are those of that table, but D and trimming were determined from the DNA. The data contain approximately 350,000 clones, around nine tenths of them singletons. This record belongs to a study of blood T cell repertoires in COVID-19. Across the whole study: PBMCs, B-cell-depleted T cells, or T cells were the source of the cDNA or gDNA that made up the material.

The clonotype comes from a woman in her sixties or seventies with COVID-19, enrolled during active disease. Material for sequencing was peripheral blood.

CDR3 protein: CASSPLRRTGEEQYF. The CDR3, as DNA: TGTGCCAGCAGCCCGCTGAGGAGGACAGGGGAGGAGCAGTACTTC. The chain uses TRBV6-5 and TRBJ2-7, with TRBD1 identical over 9 bases. V shed 6 bases and J 7 bases; nucleotides not matched to a gene: 13. The CDR3 runs 15 residues. The germline V gene has CDR1 MNHEY and CDR2 SVGAGI.